This T cell receptor beta chain was captured in a study of blood T cell repertoires in COVID-19. Study-wide background: Samples of COVID-19 (acute and convalescent) were obtained from the United States, Italy and Spain. PBMCs, B-cell-depleted T cells, or T cells were the source of the cDNA or gDNA that made up the material.

Germline CDR1 and CDR2: LGHDT and YNNKEL (reference sequence). This CDR3 contains 16 residues. V dropped 4 bases and J dropped 2 bases, with 16 bases sitting between them. Under the authors' procedure: Reference gene primer amplification yielded estimated nucleated cell counts. TCRdb's copy holds only in-frame clones and misses some; the assay was immunoSEQ multiplex PCR. The V and J calls and clone size come from that table; D and trimming were worked out from the DNA. The sample includes 24,000 or so clones, around nine tenths of them seen just once. The receptor was isolated from a human donor in a cohort sampled during active COVID-19. The donor label of this sample is uncertain. V gene TRBV3-1 (or the pseudogene TRBV3-2) combines with J gene TRBJ2-3, with D perhaps TRBD1 (6 bases). Sequencing input: peripheral blood. The CDR3 loop reads CASSPRYGGPTDTQYF. The CDR3 DNA is TGTGCCAGCAGCCCAAGGTATGGGGGCCCCACAGATACGCAGTATTTT.